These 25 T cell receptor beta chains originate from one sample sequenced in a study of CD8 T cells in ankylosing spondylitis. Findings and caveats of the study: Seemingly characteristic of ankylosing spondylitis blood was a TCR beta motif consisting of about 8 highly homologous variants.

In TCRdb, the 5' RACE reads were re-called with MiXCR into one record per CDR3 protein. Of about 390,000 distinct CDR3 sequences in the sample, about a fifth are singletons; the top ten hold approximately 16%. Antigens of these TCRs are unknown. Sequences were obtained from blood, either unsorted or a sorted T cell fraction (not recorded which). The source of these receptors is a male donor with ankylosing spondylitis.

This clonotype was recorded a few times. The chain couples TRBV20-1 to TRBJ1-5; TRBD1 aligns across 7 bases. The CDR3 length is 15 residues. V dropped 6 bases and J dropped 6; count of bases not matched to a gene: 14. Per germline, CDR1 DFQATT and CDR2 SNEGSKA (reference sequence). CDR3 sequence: CSAIQGRRVSQPQHF. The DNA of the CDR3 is TGCAGTGCCATACAGGGGCGGCGGGTTAGTCAGCCCCAGCATTTT.

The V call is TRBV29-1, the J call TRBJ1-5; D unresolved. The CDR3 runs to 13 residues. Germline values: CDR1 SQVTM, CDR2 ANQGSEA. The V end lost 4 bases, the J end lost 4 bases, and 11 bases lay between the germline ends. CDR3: CSVVSQNNQPQHF. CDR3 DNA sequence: TGCAGCGTTGTGTCCCAAAATAATCAGCCCCAGCATTTT.

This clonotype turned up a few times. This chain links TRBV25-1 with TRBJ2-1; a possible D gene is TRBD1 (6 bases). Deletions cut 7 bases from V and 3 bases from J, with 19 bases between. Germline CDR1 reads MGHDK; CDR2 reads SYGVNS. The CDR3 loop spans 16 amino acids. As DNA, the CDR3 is TGTGCCAGCAAAGGCGACAGGTTACACCGCTACAATGAGCAGTTCTTC. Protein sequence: CASKGDRLHRYNEQFF.

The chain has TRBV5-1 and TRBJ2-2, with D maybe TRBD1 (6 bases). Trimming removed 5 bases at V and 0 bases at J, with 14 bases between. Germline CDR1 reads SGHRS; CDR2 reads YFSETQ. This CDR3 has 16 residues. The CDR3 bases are TGCGCCAGCAGACGGACAGTTGGCGCGAACACCGGGGAGCTGTTTTTT. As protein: CASRRTVGANTGELFF.

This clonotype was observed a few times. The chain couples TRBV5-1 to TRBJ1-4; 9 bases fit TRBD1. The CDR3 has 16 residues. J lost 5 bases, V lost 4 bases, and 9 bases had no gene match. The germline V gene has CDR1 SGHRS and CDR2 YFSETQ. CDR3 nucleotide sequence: TGCGCCAGCAGCCAGTCGGCCGGGACAGGGAATGAAAAACTGTTTTTT. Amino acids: CASSQSAGTGNEKLFF.

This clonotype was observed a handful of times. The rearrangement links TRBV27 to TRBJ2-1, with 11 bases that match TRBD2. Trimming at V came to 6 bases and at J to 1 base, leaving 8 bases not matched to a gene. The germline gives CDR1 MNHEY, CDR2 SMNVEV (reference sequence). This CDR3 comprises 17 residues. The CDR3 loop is CASRPTGLAESYNEQFF. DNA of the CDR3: TGTGCCAGCAGACCGACGGGACTAGCGGAATCCTACAATGAGCAGTTCTTC.

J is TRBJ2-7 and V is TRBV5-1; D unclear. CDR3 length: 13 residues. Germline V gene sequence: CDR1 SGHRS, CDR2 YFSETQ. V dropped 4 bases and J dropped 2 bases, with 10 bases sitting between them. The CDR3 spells CASSVTEAYEQYF. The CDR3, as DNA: TGCGCCAGCAGCGTGACCGAAGCCTACGAGCAGTACTTC.

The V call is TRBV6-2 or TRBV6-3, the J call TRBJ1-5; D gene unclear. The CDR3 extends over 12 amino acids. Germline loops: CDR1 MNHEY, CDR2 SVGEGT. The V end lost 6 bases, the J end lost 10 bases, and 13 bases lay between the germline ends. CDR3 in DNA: TGTGCCAGCAGCCTTGGCGTGGGTCCCCAGCATTTT. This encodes CASSLGVGPQHF.

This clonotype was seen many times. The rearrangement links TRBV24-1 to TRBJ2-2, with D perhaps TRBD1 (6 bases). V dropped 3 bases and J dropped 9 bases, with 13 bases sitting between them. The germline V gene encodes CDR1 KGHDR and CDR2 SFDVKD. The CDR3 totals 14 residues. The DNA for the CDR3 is TGTGCCACCAGTGATCCGACAGGTTATCGGGAGCTGTTTTTT. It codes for CATSDPTGYRELFF.

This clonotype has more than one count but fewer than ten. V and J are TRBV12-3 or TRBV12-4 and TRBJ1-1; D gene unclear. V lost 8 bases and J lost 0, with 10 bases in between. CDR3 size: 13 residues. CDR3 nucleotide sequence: TGTGCCAGCCAAGCGGATTTGAACACTGAAGCTTTCTTT. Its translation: CASQADLNTEAFF.

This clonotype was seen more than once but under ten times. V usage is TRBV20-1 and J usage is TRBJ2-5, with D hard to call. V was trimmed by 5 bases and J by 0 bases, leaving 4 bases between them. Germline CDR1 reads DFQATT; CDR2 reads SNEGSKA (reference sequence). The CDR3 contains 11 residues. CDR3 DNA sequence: TGCAGTGCTCAGTACCAAGAGACCCAGTACTTC. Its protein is CSAQYQETQYF.

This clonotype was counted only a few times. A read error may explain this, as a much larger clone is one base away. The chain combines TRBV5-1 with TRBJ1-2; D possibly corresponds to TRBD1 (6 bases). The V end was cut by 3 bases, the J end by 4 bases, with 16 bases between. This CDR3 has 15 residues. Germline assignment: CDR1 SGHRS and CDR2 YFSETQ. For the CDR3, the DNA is TGCGCCAGCAGCTCGGGTTGGGACAACCTCTATGGCTACACCTTC. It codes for CASSSGWDNLYGYTF. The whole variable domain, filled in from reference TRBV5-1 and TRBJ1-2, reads KAGVTQTPRYLIKTRGQQVTLSCSPISGHRSVSWYQQTPGQGLQFLFEYFSETQRNKGNFPGRFSGRQFSNSRSEMNVSTLELGDSALYLCASSSGWDNLYGYTFGSGTRLTVV.

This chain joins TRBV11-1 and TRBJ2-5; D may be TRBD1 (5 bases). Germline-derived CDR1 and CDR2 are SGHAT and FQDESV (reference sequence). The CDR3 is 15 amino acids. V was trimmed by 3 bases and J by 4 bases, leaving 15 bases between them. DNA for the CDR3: TGTGCCAGCAGCTTCTTCCAGGGAAGTGGAGAGACCCAGTACTTC. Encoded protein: CASSFFQGSGETQYF.

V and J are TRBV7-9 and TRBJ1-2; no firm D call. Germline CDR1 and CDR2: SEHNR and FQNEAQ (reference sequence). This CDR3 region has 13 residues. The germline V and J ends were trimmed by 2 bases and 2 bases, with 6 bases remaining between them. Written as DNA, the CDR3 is TGTGCCAGCAGCTTAAACGGAAACTATGGCTACACCTTC. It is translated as CASSLNGNYGYTF.

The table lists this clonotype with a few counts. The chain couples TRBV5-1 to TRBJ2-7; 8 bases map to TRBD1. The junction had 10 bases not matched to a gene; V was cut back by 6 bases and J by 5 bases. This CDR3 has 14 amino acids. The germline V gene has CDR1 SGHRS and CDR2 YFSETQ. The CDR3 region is CASTAGTGIHEQYF. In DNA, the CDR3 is TGCGCCAGCACCGCTGGGACAGGTATCCACGAGCAGTACTTC. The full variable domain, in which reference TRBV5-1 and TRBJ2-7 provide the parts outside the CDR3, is KAGVTQTPRYLIKTRGQQVTLSCSPISGHRSVSWYQQTPGQGLQFLFEYFSETQRNKGNFPGRFSGRQFSNSRSEMNVSTLELGDSALYLCASTAGTGIHEQYFGPGTRLTVT.

The DNA for the CDR3 is TGTGCCAGCAGTTTGGTGGGACAGGGCTACGAGCAGTACTTC. It yields the protein CASSLVGQGYEQYF. The chain carries TRBV28 and TRBJ2-7; TRBD1 agrees at 9 bases. Trimming took 3 bases from V and 3 from J; bases not matched to a gene: 3. This CDR3 is 14 amino acids long. The germline gives CDR1 MDHEN, CDR2 SYDVKM.

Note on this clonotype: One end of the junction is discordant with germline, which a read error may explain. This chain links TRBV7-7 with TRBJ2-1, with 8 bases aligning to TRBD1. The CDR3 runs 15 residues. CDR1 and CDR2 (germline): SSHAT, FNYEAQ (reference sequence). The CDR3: CASSLAGQGPNEQFF. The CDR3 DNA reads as TGTGCTAGCAGCTTAGCTGGACAGGGCCCCAATGAGCAGTTCTTC.

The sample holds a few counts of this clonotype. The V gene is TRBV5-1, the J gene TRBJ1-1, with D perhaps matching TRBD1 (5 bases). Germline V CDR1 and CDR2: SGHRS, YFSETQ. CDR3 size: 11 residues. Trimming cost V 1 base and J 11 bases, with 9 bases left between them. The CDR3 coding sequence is TGCGCCAGCAGCTTGTCGGGGGTGGCTTTCTTT. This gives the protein CASSLSGVAFF.

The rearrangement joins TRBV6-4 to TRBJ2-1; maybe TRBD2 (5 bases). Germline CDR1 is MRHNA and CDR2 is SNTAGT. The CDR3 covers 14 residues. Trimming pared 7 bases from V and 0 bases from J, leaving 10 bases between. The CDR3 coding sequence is TGTGCCAGCAAGTGGGAGAGCTCCTACAATGAGCAGTTCTTC. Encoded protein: CASKWESSYNEQFF.

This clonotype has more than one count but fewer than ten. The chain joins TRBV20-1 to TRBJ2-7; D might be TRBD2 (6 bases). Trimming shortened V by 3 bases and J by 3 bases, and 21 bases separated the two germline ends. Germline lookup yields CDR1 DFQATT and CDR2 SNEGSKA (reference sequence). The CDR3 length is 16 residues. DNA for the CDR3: TGCAGTGCTAGCCCCAAAGCTAGCGACTATATCTACGAGCAGTACTTC. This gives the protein CSASPKASDYIYEQYF.

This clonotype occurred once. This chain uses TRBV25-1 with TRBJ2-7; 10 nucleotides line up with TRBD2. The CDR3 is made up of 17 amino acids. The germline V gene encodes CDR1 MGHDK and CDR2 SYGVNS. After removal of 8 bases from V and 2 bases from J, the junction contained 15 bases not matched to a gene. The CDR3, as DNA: TGTGCCAGCCAACAGGACAGAGGGACTAGCGTAACCTACGAGCAGTACTTC. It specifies CASQQDRGTSVTYEQYF.

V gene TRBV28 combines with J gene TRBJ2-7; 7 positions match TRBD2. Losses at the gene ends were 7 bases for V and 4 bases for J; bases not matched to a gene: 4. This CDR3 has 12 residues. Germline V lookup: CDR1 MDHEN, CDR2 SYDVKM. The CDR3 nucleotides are TGTGCCAGCAACCCAGCGGGGTACGAGCAGTACTTC. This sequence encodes CASNPAGYEQYF. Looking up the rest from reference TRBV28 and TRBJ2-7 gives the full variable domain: DVKVTQSSRYLVKRTGEKVFLECVQDMDHENMFWYRQDPGLGLRLIYFSYDVKMKEKGDIPEGYSVSREKKERFSLILESASTNQTSMYLCASNPAGYEQYFGPGTRLTVT.

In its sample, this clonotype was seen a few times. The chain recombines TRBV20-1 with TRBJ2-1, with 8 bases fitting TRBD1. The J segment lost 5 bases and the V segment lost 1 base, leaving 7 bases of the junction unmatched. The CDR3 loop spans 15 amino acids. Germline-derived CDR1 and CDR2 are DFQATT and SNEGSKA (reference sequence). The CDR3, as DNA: TGCAGTGCTAGAGTGGCAGGGGGCACACACAATGAGCAGTTCTTC. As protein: CSARVAGGTHNEQFF.

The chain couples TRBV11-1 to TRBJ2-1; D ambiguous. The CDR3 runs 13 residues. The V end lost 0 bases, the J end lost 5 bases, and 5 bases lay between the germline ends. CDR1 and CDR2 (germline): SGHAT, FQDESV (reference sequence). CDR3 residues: CASSLALDNEQFF. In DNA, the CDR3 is TGTGCCAGCAGCTTAGCCTTGGACAATGAGCAGTTCTTC.

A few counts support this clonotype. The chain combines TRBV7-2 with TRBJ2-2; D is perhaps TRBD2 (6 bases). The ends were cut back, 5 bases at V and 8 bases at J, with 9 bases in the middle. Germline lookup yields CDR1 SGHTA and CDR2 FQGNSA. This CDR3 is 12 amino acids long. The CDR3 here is CASSPAGGELFF. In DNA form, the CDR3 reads TGTGCCAGCAGCCCCGCGGGAGGGGAGCTGTTTTTT.